These T cell receptor beta chains were read from a single sample in a study of vaccination effects on CD4 cells after COVID-19. Profiled with immunoSEQ multiplex PCR; TCRdb holds only in-frame clones, not every one. The repertoire holds under 50,000 clones, with approximately 82% as singletons. No antigen has been identified for these receptors. This specimen was CD4+ T cells from PBMCs cultured with HCoV-NL63 spike peptides, taken after COVID-19 vaccination. Receptors originate from a human donor who received a COVID-19 vaccine. Some clones in this sample may be carry-over from other donors' samples. The CDR3 runs from the conserved cysteine through the conserved F or W. Each record gives: clone size, V gene, J gene, D gene, CDR3 protein, CDR3 DNA. D genes are given only for firm matches. Size is omitted from some rows. Given values are once, few, many or a class for expanded clones.

NA	TRBV6-6	TRBJ2-1	NA	CASSSPLAEQFF	TGTGCCAGCAGTTCTCCTCTAGCGGAGCAGTTCTTC
once	TRBV28	TRBJ1-5	NA	CASSLWDLQRSNQPQHF	TGTGCCAGCAGTTTATGGGACCTACAAAGGAGCAATCAGCCCCAGCATTTT
NA	TRBV7-3	TRBJ2-1	NA	CASSFLDSRNEQFF	TGTGCCAGCAGCTTCTTGGACAGTCGCAATGAGCAGTTCTTC
NA	TRBV7-8	TRBJ1-1	NA	CASSLVAGSRTEAFF	TGTGCCAGCAGCTTAGTTGCCGGGTCGAGAACTGAAGCTTTCTTT
NA	TRBV9	TRBJ1-6	TRBD1	CASSVGGQGISPLHF	TGTGCCAGCAGCGTAGGAGGACAGGGGATTTCACCCCTCCACTTT
NA	TRBV5-6	TRBJ1-2	NA	CASRERGTYNYGYTF	TGTGCCAGCAGGGAGCGAGGGACATATAACTATGGCTACACCTTC
NA	TRBV6-5	TRBJ1-4	TRBD1	CASSRQGGEKLFF	TGTGCCAGCAGTCGACAGGGAGGGGAAAAACTGTTTTTT
once	TRBV15	TRBJ1-4	NA	CATSSLPATNEKLFF	TGTGCCACCAGCAGTTTACCCGCGACTAATGAAAAACTGTTTTTT
NA	TRBV18	TRBJ2-1	NA	CASSPPDSSFNEQFF	TGTGCCAGCTCACCACCGGATTCCAGTTTCAATGAGCAGTTCTTC
NA	TRBV7-2	TRBJ2-5	NA	CASSLNRALETQYF	TGTGCCAGCAGCTTAAACAGGGCCTTGGAGACCCAGTACTTC
NA	TRBV21-1	TRBJ1-6	NA	CASSQREDANSPLHF	TGTGCCAGCAGCCAACGAGAGGACGCGAATTCACCCCTCCACTTT
NA	TRBV7-9	TRBJ1-2	NA	CASSLQSGIDNGYTF	TGTGCCAGCAGCTTGCAATCCGGGATCGACAACGGCTACACCTTC
NA	TRBV5-1	TRBJ2-3	NA	CASSLRTAHTDTQYF	TGCGCCAGCAGCTTACGGACAGCTCACACAGATACGCAGTATTTT
large	TRBV10-2	TRBJ1-2	TRBD1	CASTWQGGLGYTF	TGCGCCAGCACATGGCAGGGGGGATTGGGCTACACCTTC
NA	TRBV4-3	TRBJ2-3	NA	CASSQTGAVSTDTQYF	TGCGCCAGCAGCCAAACCGGAGCGGTTAGCACAGATACGCAGTATTTT
NA	TRBV18	TRBJ1-3	NA	CASSPTVNSGNTIYF	TGTGCCAGCTCACCGACAGTGAACTCTGGAAACACCATATATTTT
NA	TRBV5-4	TRBJ1-4	NA	CASSSTGFAEKLFF	TGTGCCAGCAGCTCCACAGGGTTTGCGGAAAAACTGTTTTTT
NA	TRBV7-7	TRBJ2-4	NA	CASSADRRSIQYF	TGTGCCAGCAGCGCGGACAGACGGAGCATTCAGTACTTC
NA	TRBV5-1	TRBJ1-1	NA	CASSFYGGLNTEAFF	TGCGCCAGCAGCTTTTACGGGGGCTTGAACACTGAAGCTTTCTTT
NA	TRBV10-2	TRBJ1-1	NA	CASLARLESTEAFF	TGCGCCAGCCTAGCAAGGCTCGAGAGCACTGAAGCTTTCTTT
NA	TRBV5-1	TRBJ1-1	NA	CASSLGRTTEAFF	TGCGCCAGCAGCTTGGGGCGAACCACTGAAGCTTTCTTT
NA	TRBV9	TRBJ2-3	TRBD2	CASSARLAGAITDTQYF	TGTGCCAGCAGCGCACGACTAGCGGGGGCTATCACAGATACGCAGTATTTT
once	TRBV7-8	TRBJ1-1	TRBD1	CASSPTGVNTEAFF	TGTGCCAGCAGCCCAACAGGGGTTAACACTGAAGCTTTCTTT
NA	TRBV5-1	TRBJ2-7	NA	CASSLGTAGYEQYF	TGCGCCAGCAGCTTGGGGACAGCGGGCTACGAGCAGTACTTC
NA	TRBV28	TRBJ1-6	NA	CASSFLREPSYNSPLHF	TGTGCCAGCAGTTTTCTCCGGGAACCCTCCTATAATTCACCCCTCCACTTT
NA	TRBV6-4	TRBJ1-1	NA	CASSQALGTEAFF	TGTGCCAGCAGTCAGGCTCTCGGGACTGAAGCTTTCTTT
NA	TRBV7-8	TRBJ2-1	NA	CASSLAGNNEQFF	TGTGCCAGCAGCTTAGCCGGGAACAATGAGCAGTTCTTC
NA	TRBV6-5	TRBJ2-5	TRBD2	CASSLKRGGWETQYF	TGTGCCAGCAGTTTAAAACGGGGGGGCTGGGAGACCCAGTACTTC
NA	TRBV28	TRBJ1-5	TRBD1	CASSGGQGNQPQHF	TGTGCCAGCAGCGGTGGACAGGGCAATCAGCCCCAGCATTTT
few	TRBV2	TRBJ1-4	NA	CASSEPDEKLFF	TGTGCCAGCAGTGAACCCGATGAAAAACTGTTTTTT
NA	TRBV12-3/TRBV12-4	TRBJ1-1	NA	CASSWGTEAFF	TGTGCCAGCAGTTGGGGGACGGAAGCTTTCTTT